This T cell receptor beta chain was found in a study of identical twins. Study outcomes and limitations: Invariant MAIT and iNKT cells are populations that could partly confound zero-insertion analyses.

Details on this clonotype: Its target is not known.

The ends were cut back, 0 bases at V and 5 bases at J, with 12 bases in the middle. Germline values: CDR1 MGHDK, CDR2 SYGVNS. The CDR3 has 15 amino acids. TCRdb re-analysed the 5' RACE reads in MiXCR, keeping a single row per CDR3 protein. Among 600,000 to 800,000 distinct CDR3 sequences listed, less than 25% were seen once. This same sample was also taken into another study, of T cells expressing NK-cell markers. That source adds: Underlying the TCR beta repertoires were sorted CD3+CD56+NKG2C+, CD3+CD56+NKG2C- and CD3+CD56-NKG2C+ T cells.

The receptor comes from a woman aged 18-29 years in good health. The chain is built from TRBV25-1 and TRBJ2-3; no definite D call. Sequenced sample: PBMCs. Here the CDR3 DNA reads TGTGCCAGCAGTGAATACAGAGGTGGAAGAGATACGCAGTATTTT. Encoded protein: CASSEYRGGRDTQYF.